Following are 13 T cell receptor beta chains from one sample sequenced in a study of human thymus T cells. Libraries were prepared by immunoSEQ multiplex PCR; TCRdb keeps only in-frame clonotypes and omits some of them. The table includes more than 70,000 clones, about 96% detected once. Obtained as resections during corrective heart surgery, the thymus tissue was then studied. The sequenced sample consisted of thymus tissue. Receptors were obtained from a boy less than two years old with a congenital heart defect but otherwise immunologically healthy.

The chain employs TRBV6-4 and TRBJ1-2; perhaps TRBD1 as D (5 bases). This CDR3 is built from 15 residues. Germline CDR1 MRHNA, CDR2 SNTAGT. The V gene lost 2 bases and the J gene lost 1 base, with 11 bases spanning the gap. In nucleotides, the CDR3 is TGTGCCAGCAGTGACGCGGGACCCTTTAACTATGGCTACACCTTC. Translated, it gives CASSDAGPFNYGYTF.

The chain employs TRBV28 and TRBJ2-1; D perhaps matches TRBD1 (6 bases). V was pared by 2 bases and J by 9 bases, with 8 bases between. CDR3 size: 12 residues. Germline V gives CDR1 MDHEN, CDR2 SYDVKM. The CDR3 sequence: CASSLQGSEQFF. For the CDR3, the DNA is TGTGCCAGCAGTTTACAGGGGAGTGAGCAGTTCTTC. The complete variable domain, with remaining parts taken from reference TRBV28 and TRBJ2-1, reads DVKVTQSSRYLVKRTGEKVFLECVQDMDHENMFWYRQDPGLGLRLIYFSYDVKMKEKGDIPEGYSVSREKKERFSLILESASTNQTSMYLCASSLQGSEQFFGPGTRLTVL.

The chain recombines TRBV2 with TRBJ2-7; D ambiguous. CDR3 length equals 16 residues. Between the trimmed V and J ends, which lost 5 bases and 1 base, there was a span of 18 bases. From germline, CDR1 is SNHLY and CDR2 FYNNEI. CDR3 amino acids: CASSYFLNKGSYEQYF. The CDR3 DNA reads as TGTGCCAGCAGTTACTTTCTCAACAAGGGATCCTACGAGCAGTACTTC.

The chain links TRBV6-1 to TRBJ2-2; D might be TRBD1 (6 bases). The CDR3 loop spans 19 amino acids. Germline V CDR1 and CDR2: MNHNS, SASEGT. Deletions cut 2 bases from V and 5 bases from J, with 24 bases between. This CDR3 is CASSEPDPSNNRVTGELFF. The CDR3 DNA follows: TGTGCCAGCAGTGAACCCGACCCCTCGAATAACAGGGTGACCGGGGAGCTGTTTTTT.

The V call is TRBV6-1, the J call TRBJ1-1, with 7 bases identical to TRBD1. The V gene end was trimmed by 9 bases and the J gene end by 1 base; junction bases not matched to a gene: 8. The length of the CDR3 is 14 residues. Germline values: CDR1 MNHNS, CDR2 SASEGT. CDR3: CASPKGQENTEAFF. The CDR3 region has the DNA TGTGCCAGTCCAAAAGGACAGGAGAACACTGAAGCTTTCTTT.

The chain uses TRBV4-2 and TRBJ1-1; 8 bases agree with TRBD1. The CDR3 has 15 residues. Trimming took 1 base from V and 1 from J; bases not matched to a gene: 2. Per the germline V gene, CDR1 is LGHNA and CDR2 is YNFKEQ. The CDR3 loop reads CASSQGRGQNTEAFF. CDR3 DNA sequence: TGTGCCAGCAGCCAAGGCAGGGGGCAGAACACTGAAGCTTTCTTT.

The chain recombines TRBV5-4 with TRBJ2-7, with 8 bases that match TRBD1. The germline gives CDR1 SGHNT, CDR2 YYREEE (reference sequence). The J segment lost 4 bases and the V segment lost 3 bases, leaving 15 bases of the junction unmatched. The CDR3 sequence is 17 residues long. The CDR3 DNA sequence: TGTGCCAGCAGCTCCGAGCCTCCAGGGGGCTTTGGGTACGAGCAGTACTTC. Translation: CASSSEPPGGFGYEQYF. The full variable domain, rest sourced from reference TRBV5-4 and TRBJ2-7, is ETGVTQSPTHLIKTRGQQVTLRCSSQSGHNTVSWYQQALGQGPQFIFQYYREEENGRGNFPPRFSGLQFPNYSSELNVNALELDDSALYLCASSSEPPGGFGYEQYFGPGTRLTVT.

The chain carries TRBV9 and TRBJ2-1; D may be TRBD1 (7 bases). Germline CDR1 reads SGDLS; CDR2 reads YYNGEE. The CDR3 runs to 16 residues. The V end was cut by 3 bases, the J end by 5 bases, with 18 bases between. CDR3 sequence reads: CASSAQEGQRDNEQFF. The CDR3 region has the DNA TGTGCCAGCAGCGCACAGGAGGGACAGAGAGACAATGAGCAGTTCTTC.

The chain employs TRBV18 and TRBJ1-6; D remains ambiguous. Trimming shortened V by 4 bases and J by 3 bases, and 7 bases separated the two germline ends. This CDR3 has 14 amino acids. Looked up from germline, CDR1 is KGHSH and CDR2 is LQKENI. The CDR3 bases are TGTGCCAGCTCACTAGGGTACTATAATTCACCCCTCCACTTT. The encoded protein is CASSLGYYNSPLHF.

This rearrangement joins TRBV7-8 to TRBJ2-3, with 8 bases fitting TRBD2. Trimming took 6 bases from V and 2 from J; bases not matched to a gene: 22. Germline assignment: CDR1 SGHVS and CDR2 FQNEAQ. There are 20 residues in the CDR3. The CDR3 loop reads CASSRPSELAVPSVTDTQYF. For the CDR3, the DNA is TGTGCCAGCAGTCGACCCAGTGAACTAGCGGTCCCTTCTGTCACAGATACGCAGTATTTT. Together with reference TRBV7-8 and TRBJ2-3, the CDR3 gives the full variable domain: GAGVSQSPRYKVAKRGQDVALRCDPISGHVSLFWYQQALGQGPEFLTYFQNEAQLDKSGLPSDRFFAERPEGSVSTLKIQRTQQEDSAVYLCASSRPSELAVPSVTDTQYFGPGTRLTVL.

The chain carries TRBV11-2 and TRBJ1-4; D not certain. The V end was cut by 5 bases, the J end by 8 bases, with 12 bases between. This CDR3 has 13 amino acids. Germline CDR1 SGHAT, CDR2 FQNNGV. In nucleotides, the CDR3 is TGTGCCAGCAGCCGGAGGGTTACCGAAAAACTGTTTTTT. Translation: CASSRRVTEKLFF.

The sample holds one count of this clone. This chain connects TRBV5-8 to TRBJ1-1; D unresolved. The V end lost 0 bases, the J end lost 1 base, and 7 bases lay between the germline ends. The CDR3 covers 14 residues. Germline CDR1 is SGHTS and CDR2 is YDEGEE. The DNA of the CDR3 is TGTGCCAGCAGCTTGGGCAGCGAGAACACTGAAGCTTTCTTT. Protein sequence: CASSLGSENTEAFF.

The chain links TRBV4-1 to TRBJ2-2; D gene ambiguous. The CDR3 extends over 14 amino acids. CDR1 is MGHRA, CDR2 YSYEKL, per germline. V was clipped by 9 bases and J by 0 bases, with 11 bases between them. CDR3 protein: CASRTQANTGELFF. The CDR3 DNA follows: TGCGCCAGTAGAACGCAGGCGAACACCGGGGAGCTGTTTTTT.